This TCR beta chain was documented in a study of control samples from healthy donors and cancer patients. This clone was recorded only once. CDR1 is SGHNT and CDR2 is YYREEE in the germline V gene (reference sequence). With 4 bases removed from V and 7 bases from J, the gap between germline ends came to 11 bases. The CDR3 totals 12 residues. The data were produced by immunoSEQ multiplex PCR, yet TCRdb's version contains in-frame clones alone and is incomplete. The table includes 150,000 to 200,000 clones, 90% detected once. Sequencing was carried out using blood. This TCR came from a woman between 45 and 60 years old in good health. This rearrangement joins TRBV5-4 to TRBJ2-5, with D unresolved. The CDR3 loop is CASSPDIGTQYF. The CDR3 DNA sequence: TGTGCCAGCAGCCCCGATATCGGGACCCAGTACTTC.